This TCR beta chain was identified during a study of shared clonotypes between healthy human individuals. Study-level points and caveats: Collection of samples was limited to blood; tissue repertoires likely differ. A handful of donors showed sharing of approximately 5% of naive CD4 clonotypes. Sequencing of the sorted subsets was shown by rarefaction to be incomplete despite large depth.

In the original analysis: Filtering was not the same, since immunoSEQ gave junction-only sequences without quality scores. Profiling relied on immunoSEQ multiplex PCR, and the TCRdb table lists in-frame clones only, not all of them. The DNA gave D and trimming, while V, J and clone size come from that table. The top ten hold roughly 0.13% of the sample, which has 2 million to 2.5 million clones, roughly 96% seen once. Of note for this clone: The antigen is unknown.

The CDR3 spans 20 residues. With 2 bases clipped from V and 4 bases from J, the junction kept 18 bases outside the gene matches. Germline V gene data show CDR1 as MRHNA and CDR2 as SNTAGT. This clonotype originated in a man aged 18-30 years in good health. Sequenced: naive CD4+ T cells sorted from blood. As for subset: CD45RA+ positively selected. J is TRBJ2-5 and V is TRBV6-4; 11 bases are shared with TRBD2. The CDR3 nucleotides read TGTGCCAGCAGTGACAGGCTAGCGGGAGGCGTCGCGTGGGTAGGAGAGACCCAGTACTTC. It translates to CASSDRLAGGVAWVGETQYF.